This TCR beta chain was obtained from a study of blood T cell repertoires in COVID-19. CDR3 size: 15 residues. Trimming cost V 3 bases and J 5 bases, with 14 bases left between them. CDR1 SGHTA and CDR2 FQGNSA come from the germline V gene. Per the authors' pipeline: Cell counts per sample came from amplifying reference gene primers. TCRdb's table, derived via immunoSEQ multiplex PCR, lists solely in-frame clones and lacks some. The V and J calls and the clone size are those of that table, but D and trimming were determined from the DNA. The sample includes almost 300,000 clones, about nine tenths of them seen just once.

This clonotype was sampled from a woman younger than 45 with COVID-19, enrolled during active disease. The specimen was peripheral blood. The chain recombines TRBV7-2 with TRBJ1-5, with D perhaps TRBD1 (6 bases). DNA of the CDR3: TGTGCCAGCAGCTTGACAGGATCTAGGGATCAGCCCCAGCATTTT. Residues: CASSLTGSRDQPQHF.